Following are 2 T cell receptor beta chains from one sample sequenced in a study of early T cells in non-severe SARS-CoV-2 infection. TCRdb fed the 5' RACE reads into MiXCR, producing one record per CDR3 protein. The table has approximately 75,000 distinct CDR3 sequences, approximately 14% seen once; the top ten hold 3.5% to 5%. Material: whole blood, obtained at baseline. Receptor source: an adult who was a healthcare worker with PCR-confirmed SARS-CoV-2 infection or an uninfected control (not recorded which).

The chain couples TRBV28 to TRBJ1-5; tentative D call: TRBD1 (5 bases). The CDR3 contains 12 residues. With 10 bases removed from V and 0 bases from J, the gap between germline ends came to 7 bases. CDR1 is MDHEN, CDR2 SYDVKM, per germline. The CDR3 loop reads CANQGSNQPQHF. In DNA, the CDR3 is TGTGCCAACCAGGGTAGCAATCAGCCCCAGCATTTT.

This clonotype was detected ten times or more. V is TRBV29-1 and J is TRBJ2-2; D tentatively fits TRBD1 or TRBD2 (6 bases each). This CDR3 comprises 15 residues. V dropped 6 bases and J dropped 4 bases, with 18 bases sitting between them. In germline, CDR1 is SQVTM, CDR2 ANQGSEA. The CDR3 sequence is CSVPRAEGVTGELFF. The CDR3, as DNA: TGCAGCGTCCCGCGGGCGGAGGGGGTCACCGGGGAGCTGTTTTTT.